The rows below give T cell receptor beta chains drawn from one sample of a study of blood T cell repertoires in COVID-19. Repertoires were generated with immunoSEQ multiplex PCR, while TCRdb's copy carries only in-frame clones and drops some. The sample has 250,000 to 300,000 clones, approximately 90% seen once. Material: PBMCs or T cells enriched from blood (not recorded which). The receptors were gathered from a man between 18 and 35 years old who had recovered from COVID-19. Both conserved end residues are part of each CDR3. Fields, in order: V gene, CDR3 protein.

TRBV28 CASSPGAGELFF
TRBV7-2 CASSPIRGSNQPQHF
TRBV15 CATSRQYTGGTRSGANVLTF
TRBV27 CASYPRGGDTEAFF
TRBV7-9 CASSFSSGNTEAFF
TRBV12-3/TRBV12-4 CASSPPDNEQFF
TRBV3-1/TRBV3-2 CASSQSPGTGGEEQYF
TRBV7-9 CASSLVYSRWANTEAFF
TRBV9 CASSVAEQVREQFF
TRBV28 CASQNPRPPTGVAGNTIYF
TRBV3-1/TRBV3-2 CASSQDPNQPQHF
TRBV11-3 CASSSPRTAGSQETQYF
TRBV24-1 CATKSSDYDDNEQFF
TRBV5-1 CASSLAGQRANSGANVLTF
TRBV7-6 CASSLSAGAGTEAFF
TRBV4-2 CASSQEGQGRRETQYF
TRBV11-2 CASSLALAGRNEQFF
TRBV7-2 CASSRSGGTVYEQYF
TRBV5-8 CASSRRDYNNEQFF
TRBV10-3 CAISVASTEAFF